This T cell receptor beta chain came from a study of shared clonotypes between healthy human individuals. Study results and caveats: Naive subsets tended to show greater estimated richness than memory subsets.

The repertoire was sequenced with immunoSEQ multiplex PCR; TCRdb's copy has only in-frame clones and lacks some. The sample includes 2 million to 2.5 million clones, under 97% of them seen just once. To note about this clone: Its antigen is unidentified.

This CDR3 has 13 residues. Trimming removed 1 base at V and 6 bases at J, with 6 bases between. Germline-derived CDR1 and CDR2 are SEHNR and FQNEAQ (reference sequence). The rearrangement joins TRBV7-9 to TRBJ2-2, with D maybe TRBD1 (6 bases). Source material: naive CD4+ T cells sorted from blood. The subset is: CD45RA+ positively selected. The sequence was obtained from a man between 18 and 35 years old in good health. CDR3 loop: CASSLGQAGELFF. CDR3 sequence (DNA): TGTGCCAGCAGCTTAGGACAGGCCGGGGAGCTGTTTTTT.